The clone carrying this T cell receptor (beta chain) was detected only a few times. As yet, its antigen is unknown. The data were taken from a study of beta chain features in type 1 diabetes. Study information: What patients shared with healthy donors was a similar profile of age, gender and cell yields. Cells sorted and examined across all samples totaled more than 90,000,000.

General study points: Naive, central memory and regulatory TCRB repertoires appeared more similar among patients than healthy donors.

The germline V gene has CDR1 SQVTM and CDR2 ANQGSEA. V was clipped by 5 bases and J by 6 bases; unmatched bases: 4. The CDR3 sequence is 13 residues long. Each sorted fraction was over 98% pure. Every isolated RNA sample was fully reverse transcribed, so sequencing captured expressed TCRB transcripts. Profiled with immunoSEQ multiplex PCR; TCRdb holds only in-frame clones, not every one. The sample yields approximately 330,000 clones, about 10% seen once. The chain combines TRBV29-1 with TRBJ1-4; 9 nucleotides match TRBD1. Sequenced sample: naive CD4+ T cells from blood. The receptor was isolated from a woman aged 25 to 39 in good health. The CDR3 here is CSVRTGVDEKLFF. The DNA for the CDR3 is TGCAGCGTTCGGACAGGGGTTGATGAAAAACTGTTTTTT.